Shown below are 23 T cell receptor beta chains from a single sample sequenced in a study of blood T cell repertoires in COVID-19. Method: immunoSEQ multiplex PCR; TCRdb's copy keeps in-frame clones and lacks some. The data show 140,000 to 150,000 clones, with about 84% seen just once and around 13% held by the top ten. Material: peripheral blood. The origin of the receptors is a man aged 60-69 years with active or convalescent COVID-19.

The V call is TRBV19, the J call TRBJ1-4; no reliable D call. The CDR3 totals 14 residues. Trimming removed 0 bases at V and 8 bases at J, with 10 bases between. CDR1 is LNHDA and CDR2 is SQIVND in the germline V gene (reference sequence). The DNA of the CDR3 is TGTGCCAGTAGTATAGAGTCTAGGTGGGAAAAACTGTTTTTT. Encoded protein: CASSIESRWEKLFF.

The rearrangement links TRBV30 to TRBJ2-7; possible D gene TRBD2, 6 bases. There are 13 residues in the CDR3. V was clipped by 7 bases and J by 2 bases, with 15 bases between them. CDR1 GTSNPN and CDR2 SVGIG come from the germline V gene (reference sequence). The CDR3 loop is CASILPGAYEQYF. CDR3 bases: TGTGCCTCCATCCTCCCGGGGGCCTACGAGCAGTACTTC.

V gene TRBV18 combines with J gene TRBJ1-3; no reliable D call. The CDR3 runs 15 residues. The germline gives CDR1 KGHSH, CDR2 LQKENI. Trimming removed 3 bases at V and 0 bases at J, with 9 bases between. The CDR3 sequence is CASSPRGDSGNTIYF. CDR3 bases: TGTGCCAGCTCACCCCGCGGGGACTCTGGAAACACCATATATTTT.

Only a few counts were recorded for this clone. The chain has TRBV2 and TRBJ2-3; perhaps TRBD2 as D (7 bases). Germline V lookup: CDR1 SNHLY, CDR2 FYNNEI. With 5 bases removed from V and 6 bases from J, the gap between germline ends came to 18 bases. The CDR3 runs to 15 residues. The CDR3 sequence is CASSWGGQARDTQYF. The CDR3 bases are TGTGCCAGCAGTTGGGGGGGGCAGGCGCGGGATACGCAGTATTTT.

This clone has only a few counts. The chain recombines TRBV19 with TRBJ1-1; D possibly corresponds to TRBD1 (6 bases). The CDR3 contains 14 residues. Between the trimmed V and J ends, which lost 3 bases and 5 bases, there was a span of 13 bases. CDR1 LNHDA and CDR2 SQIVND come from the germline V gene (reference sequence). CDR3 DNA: TGTGCCAGTAGTATTAGCAGGGGAGGGACTGAAGCTTTCTTT. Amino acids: CASSISRGGTEAFF.

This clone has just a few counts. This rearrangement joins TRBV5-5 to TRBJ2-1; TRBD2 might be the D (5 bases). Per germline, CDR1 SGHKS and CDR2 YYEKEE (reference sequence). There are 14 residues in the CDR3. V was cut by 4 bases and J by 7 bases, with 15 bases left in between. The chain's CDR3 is CASSPVGRSNEQFF. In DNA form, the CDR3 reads TGTGCCAGCAGCCCCGTGGGGAGAAGTAATGAGCAGTTCTTC.

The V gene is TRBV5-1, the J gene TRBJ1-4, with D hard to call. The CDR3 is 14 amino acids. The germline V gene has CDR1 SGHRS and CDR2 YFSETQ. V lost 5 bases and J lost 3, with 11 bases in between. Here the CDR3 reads CASRRARANEKLFF. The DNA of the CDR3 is TGCGCCAGCAGGCGGGCACGAGCTAATGAAAAACTGTTTTTT. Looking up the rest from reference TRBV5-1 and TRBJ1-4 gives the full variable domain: KAGVTQTPRYLIKTRGQQVTLSCSPISGHRSVSWYQQTPGQGLQFLFEYFSETQRNKGNFPGRFSGRQFSNSRSEMNVSTLELGDSALYLCASRRARANEKLFFGSGTQLSVL.

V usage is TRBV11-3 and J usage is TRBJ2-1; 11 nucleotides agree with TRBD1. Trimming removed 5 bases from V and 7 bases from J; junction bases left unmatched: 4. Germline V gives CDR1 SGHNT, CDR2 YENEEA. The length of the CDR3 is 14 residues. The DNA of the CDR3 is TGTGCCAGCAGCCCAGGGACAGGGGGAAATGAGCAGTTCTTC. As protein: CASSPGTGGNEQFF.

For the CDR3, the DNA is TGTGCCAGCAGCTTGGACTTTAATTCACCCCTCCACTTT. Translation gives CASSLDFNSPLHF. The V gene is TRBV5-6, the J gene TRBJ1-6; D not certain. From germline, CDR1 is SGHDT and CDR2 YYEEEE. The CDR3 sequence is 13 residues long. Trimming left V 0 bases short and J 6 bases short, with 4 bases between.

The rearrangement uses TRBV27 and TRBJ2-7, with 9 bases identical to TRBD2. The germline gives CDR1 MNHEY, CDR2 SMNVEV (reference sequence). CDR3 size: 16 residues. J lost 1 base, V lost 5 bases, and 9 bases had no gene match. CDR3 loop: CASSQISGRHSYEQYF. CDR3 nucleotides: TGTGCCAGCAGTCAAATTAGCGGGAGACATTCCTACGAGCAGTACTTC.

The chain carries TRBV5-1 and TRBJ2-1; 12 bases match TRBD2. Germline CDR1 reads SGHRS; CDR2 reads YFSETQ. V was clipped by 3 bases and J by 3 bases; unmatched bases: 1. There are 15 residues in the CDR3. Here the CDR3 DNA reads TGCGCCAGCAGCTCGGGACTAGCGGGCTACAATGAGCAGTTCTTC. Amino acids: CASSSGLAGYNEQFF.

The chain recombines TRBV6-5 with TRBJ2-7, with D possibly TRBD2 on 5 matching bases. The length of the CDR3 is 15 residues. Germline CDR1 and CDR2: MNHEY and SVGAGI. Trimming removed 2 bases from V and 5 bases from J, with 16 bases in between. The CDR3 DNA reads TGTGCCAGCAGTTACCTCACCCTCCCGGGGAACGAGCAGTACTTC. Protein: CASSYLTLPGNEQYF.

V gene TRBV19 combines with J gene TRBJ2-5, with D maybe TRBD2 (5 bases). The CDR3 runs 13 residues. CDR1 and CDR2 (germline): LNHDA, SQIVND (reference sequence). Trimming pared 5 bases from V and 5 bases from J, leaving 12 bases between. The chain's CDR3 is CASSATSGETQYF. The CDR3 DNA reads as TGTGCCAGTAGTGCAACCTCGGGGGAGACCCAGTACTTC.

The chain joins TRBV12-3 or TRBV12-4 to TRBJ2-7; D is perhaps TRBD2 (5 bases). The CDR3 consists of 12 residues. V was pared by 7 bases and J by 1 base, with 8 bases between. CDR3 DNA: TGTGCCAGCAAACGGGATTCCTACGAGCAGTACTTC. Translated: CASKRDSYEQYF.

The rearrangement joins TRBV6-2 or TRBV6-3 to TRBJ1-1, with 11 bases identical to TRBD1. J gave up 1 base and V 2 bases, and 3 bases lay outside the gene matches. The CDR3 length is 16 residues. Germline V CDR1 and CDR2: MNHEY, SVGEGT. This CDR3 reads CASSYPGTGGNTEAFF. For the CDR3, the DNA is TGTGCCAGCAGTTACCCCGGGACAGGGGGGAACACTGAAGCTTTCTTT.

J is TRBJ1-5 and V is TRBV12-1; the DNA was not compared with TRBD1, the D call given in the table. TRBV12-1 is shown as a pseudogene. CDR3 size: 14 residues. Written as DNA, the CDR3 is TGTGCCAGCAGCTTTGTTCAAATCAATCAGCCCCAGCATTTT. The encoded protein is CASSFVQINQPQHF.

CDR3 protein: CASSDNVKVTEAFF. The CDR3 DNA reads as TGTGCCAGCAGCGACAACGTCAAAGTCACTGAAGCTTTCTTT. This chain connects TRBV6-2 or TRBV6-3 to TRBJ1-1; D is unresolved. Germline CDR1 is MNHEY and CDR2 is SVGEGT. The CDR3 runs to 14 residues. The germline V and J ends were trimmed by 6 bases and 4 bases, with 15 bases remaining between them.

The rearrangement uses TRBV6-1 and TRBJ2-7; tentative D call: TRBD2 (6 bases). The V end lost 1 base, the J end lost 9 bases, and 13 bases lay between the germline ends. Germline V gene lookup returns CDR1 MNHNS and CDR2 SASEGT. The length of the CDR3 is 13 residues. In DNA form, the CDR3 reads TGTGCCAGCAGTGAAGGGGTGCTGGGACTGCAGTACTTC. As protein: CASSEGVLGLQYF.

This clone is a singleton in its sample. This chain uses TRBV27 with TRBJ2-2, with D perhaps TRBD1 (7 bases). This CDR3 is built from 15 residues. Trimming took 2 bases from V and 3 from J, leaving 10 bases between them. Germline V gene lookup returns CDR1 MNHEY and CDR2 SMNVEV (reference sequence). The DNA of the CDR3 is TGTGCCAGCAGTTTAGGCAGGGGGGACACCGGGGAGCTGTTTTTT. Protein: CASSLGRGDTGELFF.

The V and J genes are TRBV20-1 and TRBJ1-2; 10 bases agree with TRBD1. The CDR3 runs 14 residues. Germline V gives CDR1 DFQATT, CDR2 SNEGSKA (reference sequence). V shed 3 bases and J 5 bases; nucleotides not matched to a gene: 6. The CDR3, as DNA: TGCAGTGCTAGTCGGGACAGGGGCCTTTATGGCTACACCTTC. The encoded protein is CSASRDRGLYGYTF.

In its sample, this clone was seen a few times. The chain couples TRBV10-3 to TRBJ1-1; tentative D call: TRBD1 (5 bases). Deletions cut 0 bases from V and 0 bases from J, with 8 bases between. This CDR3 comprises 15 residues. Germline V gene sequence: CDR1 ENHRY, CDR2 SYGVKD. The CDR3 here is CAISESRGMNTEAFF. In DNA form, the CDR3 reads TGTGCCATCAGTGAGTCTCGGGGGATGAACACTGAAGCTTTCTTT.

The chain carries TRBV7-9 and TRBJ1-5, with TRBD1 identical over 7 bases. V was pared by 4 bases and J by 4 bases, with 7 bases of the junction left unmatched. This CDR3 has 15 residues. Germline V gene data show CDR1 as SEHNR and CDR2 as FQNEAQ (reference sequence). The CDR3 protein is CASSSRQGGNQPQHF. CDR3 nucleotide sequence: TGTGCCAGCAGCTCCCGACAGGGTGGGAATCAGCCCCAGCATTTT.

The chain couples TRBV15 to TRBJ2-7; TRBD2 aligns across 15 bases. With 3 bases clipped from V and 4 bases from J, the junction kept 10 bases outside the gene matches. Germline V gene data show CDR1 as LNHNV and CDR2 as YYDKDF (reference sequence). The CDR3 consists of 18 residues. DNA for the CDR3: TGTGCCACCAGCAGGGAGGGACTAGCGGGAGGCACCCATTACGAGCAGTACTTC. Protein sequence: CATSREGLAGGTHYEQYF.